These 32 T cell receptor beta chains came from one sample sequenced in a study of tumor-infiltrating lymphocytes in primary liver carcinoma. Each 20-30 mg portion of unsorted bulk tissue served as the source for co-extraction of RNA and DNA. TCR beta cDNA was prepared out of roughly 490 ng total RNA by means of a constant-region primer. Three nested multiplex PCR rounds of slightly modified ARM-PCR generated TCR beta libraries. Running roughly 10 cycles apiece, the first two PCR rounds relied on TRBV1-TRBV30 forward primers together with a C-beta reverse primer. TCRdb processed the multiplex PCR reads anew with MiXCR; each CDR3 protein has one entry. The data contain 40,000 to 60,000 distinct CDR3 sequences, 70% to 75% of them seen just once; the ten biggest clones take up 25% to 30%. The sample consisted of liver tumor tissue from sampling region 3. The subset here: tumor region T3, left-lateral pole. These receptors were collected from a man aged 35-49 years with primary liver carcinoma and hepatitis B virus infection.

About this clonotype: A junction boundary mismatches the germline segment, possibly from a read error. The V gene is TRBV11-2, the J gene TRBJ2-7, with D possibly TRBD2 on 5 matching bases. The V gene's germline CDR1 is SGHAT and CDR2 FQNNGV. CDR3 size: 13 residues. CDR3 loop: CASSGEGLYEQYF. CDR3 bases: TGTGCCAGCAGTGGAGAGGGCCTTTACGAACAGTACTTC.

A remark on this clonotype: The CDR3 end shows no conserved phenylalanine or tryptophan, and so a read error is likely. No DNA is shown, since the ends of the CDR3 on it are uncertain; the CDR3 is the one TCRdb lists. CDR3 sequence: CASSRMGGRGFGTEASY. J is TRBJ1-1 and V is TRBV11-2; the listed D gene, TRBD1, was not tested against the DNA. Per the germline V gene, CDR1 is SGHAT and CDR2 is FQNNGV. The CDR3 numbers 17 amino acids, ends counted.

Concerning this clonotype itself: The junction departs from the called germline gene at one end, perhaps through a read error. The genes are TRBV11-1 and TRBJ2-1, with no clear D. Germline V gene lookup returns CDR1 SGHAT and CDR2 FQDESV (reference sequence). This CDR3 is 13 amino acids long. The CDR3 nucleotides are TGTGCCGGCATCTTAGGCCGGGCAAATGAACAGTTCTTC. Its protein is CAGILGRANEQFF.

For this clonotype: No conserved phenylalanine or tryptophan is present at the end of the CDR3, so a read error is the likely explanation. The DNA for the CDR3 is TGCAGCGTTGGGACAGGTCCACGGCAGTACTCC. Amino acids: CSVGTGPRQYS. This rearrangement joins TRBV29-1 to TRBJ2-7; 7 bases line up with TRBD1. This CDR3 has 11 residues. Losses at the gene ends were 4 bases for V and 9 bases for J; bases not matched to a gene: 6. CDR1 and CDR2 (germline): SQVTM, ANQGSEA.

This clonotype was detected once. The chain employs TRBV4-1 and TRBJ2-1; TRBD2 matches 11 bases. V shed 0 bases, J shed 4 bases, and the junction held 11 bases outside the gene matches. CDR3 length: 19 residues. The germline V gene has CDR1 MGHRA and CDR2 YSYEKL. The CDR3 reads CASSQDRGTSGLLYNEQFF. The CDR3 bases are TGCGCCAGCAGCCAAGATAGGGGGACTAGCGGTCTTCTATACAATGAGCAGTTCTTC.

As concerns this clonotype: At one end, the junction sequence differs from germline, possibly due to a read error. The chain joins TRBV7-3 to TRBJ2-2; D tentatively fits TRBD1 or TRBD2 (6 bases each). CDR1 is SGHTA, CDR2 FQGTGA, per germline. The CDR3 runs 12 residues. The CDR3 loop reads CVSRGLGGELFF. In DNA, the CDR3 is TGTGTCAGCAGGGGACTTGGCGGGGAGCTGTTTTTT.

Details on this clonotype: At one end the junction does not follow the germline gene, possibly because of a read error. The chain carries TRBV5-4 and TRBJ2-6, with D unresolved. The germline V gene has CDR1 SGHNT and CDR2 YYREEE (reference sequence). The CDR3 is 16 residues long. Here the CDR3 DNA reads TGTGCCAGCAGCCCGATTGTAGCTGCTGGGACCAACGTCCTGACTTTC. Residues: CASSPIVAAGTNVLTF.

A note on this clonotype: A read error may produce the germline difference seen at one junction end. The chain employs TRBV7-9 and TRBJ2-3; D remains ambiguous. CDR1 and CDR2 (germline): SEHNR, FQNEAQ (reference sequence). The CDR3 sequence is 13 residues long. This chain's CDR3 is CASSPRYQYTQYF. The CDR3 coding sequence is TGTGCAAGCAGCCCCCGGTACCAATATACGCAGTATTTT. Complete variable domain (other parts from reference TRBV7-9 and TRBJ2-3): DTGVSQNPRHKITKRGQNVTFRCDPISEHNRLYWYRQTLGQGPEFLTYFQNEAQLEKSRLLSDRFSAERPKGSFSTLEIQRTEQGDSAMYLCASSPRYQYTQYFGPGTRLTVL.

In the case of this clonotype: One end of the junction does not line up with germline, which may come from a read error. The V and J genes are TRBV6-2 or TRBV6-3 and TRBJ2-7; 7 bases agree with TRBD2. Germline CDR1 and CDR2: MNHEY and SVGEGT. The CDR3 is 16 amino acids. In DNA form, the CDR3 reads TGTGCCAGCACTTACGGTAGCGGGTTGAGCTCCTACGAGCAGTACTTC. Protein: CASTYGSGLSSYEQYF.

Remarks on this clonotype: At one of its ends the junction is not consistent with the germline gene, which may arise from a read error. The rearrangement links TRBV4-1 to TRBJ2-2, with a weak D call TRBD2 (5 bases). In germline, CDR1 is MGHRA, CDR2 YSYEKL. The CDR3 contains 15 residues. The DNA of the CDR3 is TGCGCCAGCTGCCAAGAAGTTGCTAACACCGGGGAGCTGTTTTTC. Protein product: CASCQEVANTGELFF.

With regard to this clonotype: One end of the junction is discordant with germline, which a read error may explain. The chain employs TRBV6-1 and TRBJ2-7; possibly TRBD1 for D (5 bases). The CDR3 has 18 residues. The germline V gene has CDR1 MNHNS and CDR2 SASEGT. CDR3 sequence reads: CAISATGGWRMASYEQYF. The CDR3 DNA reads TGTGCCATCAGTGCTACAGGCGGCTGGCGCATGGCCTCCTACGAGCAGTACTTC.

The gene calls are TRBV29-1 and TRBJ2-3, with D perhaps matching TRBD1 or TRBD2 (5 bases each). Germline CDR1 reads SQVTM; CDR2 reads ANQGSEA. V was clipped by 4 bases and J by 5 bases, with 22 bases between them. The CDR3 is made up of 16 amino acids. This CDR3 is CSVGGAGEGVVDTQYF. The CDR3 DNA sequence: TGCAGCGTTGGGGGCGCGGGCGAGGGTGTAGTAGATACGCAGTATTTT.

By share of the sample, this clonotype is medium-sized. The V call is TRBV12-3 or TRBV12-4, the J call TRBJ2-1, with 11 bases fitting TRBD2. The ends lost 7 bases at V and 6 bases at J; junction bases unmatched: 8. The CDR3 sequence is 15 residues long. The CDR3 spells CASTPGTSGPNEQFF. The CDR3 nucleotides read TGTGCCAGCACCCCCGGGACTAGCGGCCCCAATGAGCAGTTCTTC.

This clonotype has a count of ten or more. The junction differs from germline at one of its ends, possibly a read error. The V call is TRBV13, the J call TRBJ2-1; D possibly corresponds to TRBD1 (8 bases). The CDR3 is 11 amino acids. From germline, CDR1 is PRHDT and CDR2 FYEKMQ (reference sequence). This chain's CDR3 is CASSLGQGGTF. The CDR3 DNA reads TGTGCCAGCAGCTTAGGACAGGGGGGGACCTTC. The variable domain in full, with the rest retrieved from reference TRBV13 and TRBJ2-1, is AAGVIQSPRHLIKEKRETATLKCYPIPRHDTVYWYQQGPGQDPQFLISFYEKMQSDKGSIPDRFSAQQFSDYHSELNMSSLELGDSALYFCASSLGQGGTFGPGTRLTVL.

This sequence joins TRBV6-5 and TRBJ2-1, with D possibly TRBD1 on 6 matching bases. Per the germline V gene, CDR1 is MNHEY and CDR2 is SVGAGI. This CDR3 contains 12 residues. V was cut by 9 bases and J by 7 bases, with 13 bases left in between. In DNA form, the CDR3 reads TGTGCCAGTAGTATACAGGGTAATGAGCAGTTCTTC. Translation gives CASSIQGNEQFF.

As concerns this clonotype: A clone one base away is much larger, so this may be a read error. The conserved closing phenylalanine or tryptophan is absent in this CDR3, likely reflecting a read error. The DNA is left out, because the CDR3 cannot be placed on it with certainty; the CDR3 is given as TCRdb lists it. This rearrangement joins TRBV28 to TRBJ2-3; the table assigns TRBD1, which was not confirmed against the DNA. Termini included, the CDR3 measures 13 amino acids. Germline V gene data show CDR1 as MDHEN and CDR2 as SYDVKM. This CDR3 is CASSLPGTESRYL.

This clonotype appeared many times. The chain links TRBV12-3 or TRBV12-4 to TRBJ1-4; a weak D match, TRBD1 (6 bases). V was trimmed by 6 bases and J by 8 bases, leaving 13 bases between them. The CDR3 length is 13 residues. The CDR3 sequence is CASRLGHGEKLFF. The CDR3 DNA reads TGTGCCAGCAGGCTGGGACACGGCGAAAAACTGTTTTTT.

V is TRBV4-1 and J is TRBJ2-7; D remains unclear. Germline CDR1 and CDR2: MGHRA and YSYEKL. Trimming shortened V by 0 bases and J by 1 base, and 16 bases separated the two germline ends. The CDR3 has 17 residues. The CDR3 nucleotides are TGCGCCAGCAGCCAAGAAGCTACGGACGGGTCATCCTACGAGCAGTACTTC. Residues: CASSQEATDGSSYEQYF.

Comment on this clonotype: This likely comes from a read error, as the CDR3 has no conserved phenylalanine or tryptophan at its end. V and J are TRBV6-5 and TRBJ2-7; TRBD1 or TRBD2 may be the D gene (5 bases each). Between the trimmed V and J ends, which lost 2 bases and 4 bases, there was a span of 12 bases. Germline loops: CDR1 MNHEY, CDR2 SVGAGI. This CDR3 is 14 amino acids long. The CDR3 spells CASSYDRGPYEQYL. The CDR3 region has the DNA TGTGCCAGCAGTTACGACCGGGGACCTTACGAGCAGTACCTC.

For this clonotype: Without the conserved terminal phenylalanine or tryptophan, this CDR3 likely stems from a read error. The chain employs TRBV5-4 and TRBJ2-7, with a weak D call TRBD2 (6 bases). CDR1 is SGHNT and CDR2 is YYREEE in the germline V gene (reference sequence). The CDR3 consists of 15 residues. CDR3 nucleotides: TGTGCCAGCAGCCCAGGAATAGCGGTAACCTACAAGCAGTACCTC. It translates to CASSPGIAVTYKQYL.

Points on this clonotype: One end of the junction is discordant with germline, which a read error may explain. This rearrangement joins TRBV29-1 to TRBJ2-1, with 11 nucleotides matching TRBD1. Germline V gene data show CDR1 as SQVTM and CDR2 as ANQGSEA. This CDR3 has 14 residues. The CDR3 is CSGLPGQGVHEQIF. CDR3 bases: TGCAGCGGACTGCCGGGACAGGGGGTGCATGAGCAGATCTTC.

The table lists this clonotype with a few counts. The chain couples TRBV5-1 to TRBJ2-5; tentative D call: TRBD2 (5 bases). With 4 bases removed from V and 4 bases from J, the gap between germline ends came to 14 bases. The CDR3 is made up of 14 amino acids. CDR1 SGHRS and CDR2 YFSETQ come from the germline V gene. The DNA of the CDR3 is TGCGCCAGCAGCATGGTCCCGAGCGGAGAGACCCAGTACTTC. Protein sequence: CASSMVPSGETQYF.

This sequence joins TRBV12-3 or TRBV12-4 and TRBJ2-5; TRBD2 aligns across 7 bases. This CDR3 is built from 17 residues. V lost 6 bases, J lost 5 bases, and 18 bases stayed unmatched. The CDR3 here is CASSFRLARVSGETQYF. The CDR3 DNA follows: TGTGCCAGCAGCTTTCGACTAGCAAGAGTATCGGGGGAGACCCAGTACTTC.

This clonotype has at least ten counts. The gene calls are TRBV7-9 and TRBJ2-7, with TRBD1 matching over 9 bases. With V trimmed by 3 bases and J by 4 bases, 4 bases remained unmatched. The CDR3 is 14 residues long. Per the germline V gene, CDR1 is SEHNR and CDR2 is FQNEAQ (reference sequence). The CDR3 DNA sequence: TGTGCCAGCAGCTTCACAGGGGGCGGGTACGAGCAGTACTTC. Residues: CASSFTGGGYEQYF.

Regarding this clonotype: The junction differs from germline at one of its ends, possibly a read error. For the CDR3, the DNA is TGTGCCAGCAGCTTGGTTAACCCTGGGGCCGACGTCCAGACTTTC. This translates into CASSLVNPGADVQTF. This chain joins TRBV5-4 and TRBJ2-6; maybe TRBD1 (5 bases). The germline V gene encodes CDR1 SGHNT and CDR2 YYREEE (reference sequence). This CDR3 spans 15 amino acids.

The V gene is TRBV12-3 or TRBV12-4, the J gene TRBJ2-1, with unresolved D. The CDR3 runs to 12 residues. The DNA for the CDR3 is TGTGTCGGCAGTCCACTTTCCAATGAGCAGTTCTTC. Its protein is CVGSPLSNEQFF.

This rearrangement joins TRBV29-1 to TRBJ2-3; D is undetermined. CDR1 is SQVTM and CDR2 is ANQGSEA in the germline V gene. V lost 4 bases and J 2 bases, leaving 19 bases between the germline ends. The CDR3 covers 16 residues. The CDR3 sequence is CSVGYEDHGYTDTQYF. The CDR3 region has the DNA TGCAGCGTTGGGTACGAGGATCACGGCTACACAGATACGCAGTATTTT.

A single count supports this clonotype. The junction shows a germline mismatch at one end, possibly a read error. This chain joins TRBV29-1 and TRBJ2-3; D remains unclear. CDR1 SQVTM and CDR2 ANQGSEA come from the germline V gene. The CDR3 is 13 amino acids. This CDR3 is CNVNAVGTDMQYF. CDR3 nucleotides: TGCAACGTCAACGCGGTAGGCACAGATATGCAGTATTTT.

For the CDR3, the DNA is TGCGCCAGCAGTAATAGCTGTAGGAAAACTGGCTACACCTTC. As protein: CASSNSCRKTGYTF. The chain couples TRBV10-1 to TRBJ1-2; D remains unclear. Germline CDR1 reads WNHNN; CDR2 reads SYGVQD (reference sequence). The CDR3 loop spans 14 amino acids. Trimming pared 5 bases from V and 7 bases from J, leaving 17 bases between.

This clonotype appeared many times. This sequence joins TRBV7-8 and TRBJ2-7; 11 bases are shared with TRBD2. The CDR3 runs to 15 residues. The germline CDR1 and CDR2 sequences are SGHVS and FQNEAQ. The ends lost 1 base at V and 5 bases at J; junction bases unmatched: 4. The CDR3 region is CASSLGLAGGNEQYF. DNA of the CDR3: TGTGCCAGCAGCTTAGGTCTAGCGGGAGGAAACGAGCAGTACTTC.

The CDR3 sequence is CAIQGTGEQFF. CDR3 coding DNA: TGTGCTATCCAAGGTACTGGTGAGCAGTTCTTC. The chain links TRBV10-3 to TRBJ2-1; D is ambiguous. The CDR3 loop spans 11 amino acids. Germline V lookup: CDR1 ENHRY, CDR2 SYGVKD.

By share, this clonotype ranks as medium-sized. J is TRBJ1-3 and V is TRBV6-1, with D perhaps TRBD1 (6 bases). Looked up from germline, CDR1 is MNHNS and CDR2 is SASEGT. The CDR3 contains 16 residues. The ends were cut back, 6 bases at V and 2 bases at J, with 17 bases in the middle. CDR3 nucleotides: TGTGCCAGCAGCCAAAGAAGGACAGACACTGGAAACACCATATATTTT. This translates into CASSQRRTDTGNTIYF.